Each of the 8 T cell receptor beta chains below was sequenced from the same sample in a study of cytomegalovirus exposure and HLA in healthy donors. It was with 60 Vbeta and 13 Jbeta primers that the PCR ran. Profiling relied on immunoSEQ multiplex PCR, and the TCRdb table lists in-frame clones only, not all of them. The top ten hold roughly 0.7% of the sample, which has 200,000 to 250,000 clones, roughly 88% seen once. The sequenced sample consisted of PBMCs. Receptors originate from a boy between 2 and 15 years old in good health and CMV-seronegative.

V is TRBV5-5 and J is TRBJ1-1; D not resolved. With 3 bases removed from V and 3 bases from J, the gap between germline ends came to 12 bases. The CDR3 contains 14 residues. Germline V gene sequence: CDR1 SGHKS, CDR2 YYEKEE (reference sequence). CDR3 nucleotides: TGTGCCAGCAGCTGGGTGGCAGCGGACACTGAAGCTTTCTTT. Protein product: CASSWVAADTEAFF. Based on the CDR3 plus reference TRBV5-5 and TRBJ1-1, the full variable domain is DAGVTQSPTHLIKTRGQQVTLRCSPISGHKSVSWYQQVLGQGPQFIFQYYEKEERGRGNFPDRFSARQFPNYSSELNVNALLLGDSALYLCASSWVAADTEAFFGQGTRLTVV.

The genes are TRBV9 and TRBJ1-2; D possibly corresponds to TRBD1 (6 bases). This CDR3 region has 17 residues. CDR1 is SGDLS, CDR2 YYNGEE, per germline. The ends were cut back, 0 bases at V and 3 bases at J, with 18 bases in the middle. This CDR3 is CASSVAFGQGIDYGYTF. CDR3 DNA sequence: TGTGCCAGCAGCGTAGCTTTCGGGCAGGGGATCGACTATGGCTACACCTTC.

The chain couples TRBV30 to TRBJ2-1; weak D call: TRBD2 (5 bases). This CDR3 region has 12 residues. Trimming pared 2 bases from V and 6 bases from J, leaving 8 bases between. CDR1 GTSNPN and CDR2 SVGIG come from the germline V gene (reference sequence). As DNA, the CDR3 is TGTGCCTGGAGTTCAGGAGGCAATGAGCAGTTCTTC. It encodes CAWSSGGNEQFF.

The chain uses TRBV6-1 and TRBJ2-1, with 7 bases aligning to TRBD2. This CDR3 region has 15 residues. Germline values: CDR1 MNHNS, CDR2 SASEGT. With 3 bases clipped from V and 8 bases from J, the junction kept 10 bases outside the gene matches. The DNA of the CDR3 is TGTGCCAGCAGTGAGGGACTATGGGGGAGGGATGAGCAGTTCTTC. Encoded protein: CASSEGLWGRDEQFF.

J is TRBJ1-1 and V is TRBV27; TRBD1 aligns across 9 bases. The ends lost 5 bases at V and 3 bases at J; junction bases unmatched: 4. From germline, CDR1 is MNHEY and CDR2 SMNVEV (reference sequence). This CDR3 spans 14 amino acids. Here the CDR3 DNA reads TGTGCCAGCAGTAGCGGACAGGGGTACACTGAAGCTTTCTTT. Its protein is CASSSGQGYTEAFF.

The chain links TRBV29-1 to TRBJ2-3; possibly TRBD2 for D (8 bases). CDR3 length: 14 residues. V was shortened by 5 bases and J by 5 bases, with 17 bases between the two germline ends. Looked up from germline, CDR1 is SQVTM and CDR2 is ANQGSEA. The CDR3, as DNA: TGCAGCGTTCCTAGGGGGCTAGCGGGAGATACGCAGTATTTT. Translation gives CSVPRGLAGDTQYF.

In this sample, this clone turned up once. The V gene is TRBV27, the J gene TRBJ2-7; 9 bases line up with TRBD1. Germline trimming cut 6 bases from V and 6 bases from J; bases unmatched to any gene: 9. The germline gives CDR1 MNHEY, CDR2 SMNVEV (reference sequence). The CDR3 covers 14 residues. The CDR3 region is CASSLDRGPSEQYF. CDR3 nucleotide sequence: TGTGCCAGCAGCCTGGACAGGGGTCCGTCCGAGCAGTACTTC.

The rearrangement uses TRBV4-2 and TRBJ2-1, with 7 positions matching TRBD2. The germline CDR1 and CDR2 sequences are LGHNA and YNFKEQ. There are 17 residues in the CDR3. The ends lost 0 bases at V and 1 base at J; junction bases unmatched: 6. The CDR3 DNA sequence: TGTGCCAGCAGCCAAGAGGGAGCGGGATTGTCCTACAATGAGCAGTTCTTC. Its translation is CASSQEGAGLSYNEQFF.